Sequencing of this T cell receptor (beta chain) was carried out in a study of CD4 T cells in relation to SARS-CoV-2 and coronaviruses. The unexposed donors gave CD4+ T cells in about 2010-2019, prior to COVID-19. After roughly 9 days of culture, CD4+ T cells were isolated. The protocol was immunoSEQ multiplex PCR, while the TCRdb copy is restricted to in-frame clones and leaves out a portion. Among 25,000 to 30,000 clones listed, 73% were seen once. A note on this clone: Its antigen remains unidentified.

The CDR3 sequence is 13 residues long. The J segment lost 9 bases and the V segment lost 0 bases, leaving 4 bases of the junction unmatched. Germline CDR1 reads LGHNA; CDR2 reads YSLEER. The V gene is TRBV4-3, the J gene TRBJ2-7; 8 nucleotides agree with TRBD1. The sequenced sample was CD4+ T cells from PBMCs, cultured in vitro. This sequence was found in a human donor in good health. This chain's CDR3 is CASSQDGGTGQYF. The CDR3 bases are TGCGCCAGCAGCCAAGATGGGGGGACAGGGCAGTACTTC.